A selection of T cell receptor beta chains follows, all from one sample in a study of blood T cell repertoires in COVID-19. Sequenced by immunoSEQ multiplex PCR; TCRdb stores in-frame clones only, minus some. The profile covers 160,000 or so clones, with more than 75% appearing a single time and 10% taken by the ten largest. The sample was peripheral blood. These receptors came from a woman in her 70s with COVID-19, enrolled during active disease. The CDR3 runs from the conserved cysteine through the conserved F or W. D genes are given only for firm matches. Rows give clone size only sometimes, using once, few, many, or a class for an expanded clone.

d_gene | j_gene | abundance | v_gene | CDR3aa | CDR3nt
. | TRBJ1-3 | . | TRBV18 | CASSPGTMAGNTIYF | TGTGCCAGCTCACCCGGGACTATGGCTGGAAACACCATATATTTT
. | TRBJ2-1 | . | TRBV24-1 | CATGGSLGSYNEQFF | TGTGCCACCGGGGGCTCTCTCGGCTCCTACAATGAGCAGTTCTTC
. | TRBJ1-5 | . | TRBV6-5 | CASSFGANQPQHF | TGTGCCAGCAGCTTTGGGGCGAATCAGCCCCAGCATTTT
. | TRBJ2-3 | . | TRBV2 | CASSGLGTDTQYF | TGTGCCAGCAGTGGCCTAGGCACAGATACGCAGTATTTT
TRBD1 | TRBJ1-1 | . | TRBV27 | CASTGQGITEAFF | TGTGCCAGTACCGGACAGGGGATCACTGAAGCTTTCTTT
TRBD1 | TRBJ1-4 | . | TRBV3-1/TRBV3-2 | CASSRGQGGREKLFF | TGTGCCAGCAGCCGGGGACAGGGAGGTCGTGAAAAACTGTTTTTT
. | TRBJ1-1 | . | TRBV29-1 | CSGGRANTEAFF | TGCAGCGGGGGGAGGGCGAACACTGAAGCTTTCTTT
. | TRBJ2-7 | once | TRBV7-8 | CASSSRAYEQYF | TGTGCCAGCAGCTCCCGCGCCTACGAGCAGTACTTC
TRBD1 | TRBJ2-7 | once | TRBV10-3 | CAISEVGGTGRTYEQYF | TGTGCCATCAGTGAAGTCGGTGGGACAGGGAGGACCTACGAGCAGTACTTC
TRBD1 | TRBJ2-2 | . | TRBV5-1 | CASSLGQGVVTGELFF | TGCGCCAGCAGCCTGGGACAGGGGGTTGTAACCGGGGAGCTGTTTTTT
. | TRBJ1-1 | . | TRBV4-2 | CASSRRGNTEAFF | TGTGCCAGCAGCCGTCGGGGGAACACTGAAGCTTTCTTT
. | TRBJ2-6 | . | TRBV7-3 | CASSLLPPLSGANVLTF | TGTGCCAGCAGCTTACTTCCCCCCTTATCTGGGGCCAACGTCCTGACTTTC
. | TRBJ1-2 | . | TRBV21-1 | CASSKVPRTGSLENPNYGYTF | TGTGCCAGCAGCAAAGTCCCGAGGACAGGGTCACTAGAAAACCCGAACTATGGCTACACCTTC
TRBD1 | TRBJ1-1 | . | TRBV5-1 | CASSLERTGNTEAFF | TGCGCCAGCAGCTTGGAGAGGACAGGGAACACTGAAGCTTTCTTT
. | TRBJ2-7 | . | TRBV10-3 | CAISDSLLPKEYF | TGTGCCATCAGTGATTCTTTACTACCAAAGGAGTACTTC
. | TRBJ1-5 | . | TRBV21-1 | CASSKGQGAYVDNQPQHF | TGTGCCAGCAGCAAAGGACAGGGGGCTTATGTTGACAATCAGCCCCAGCATTTT
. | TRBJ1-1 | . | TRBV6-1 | CASSDGQYLMNTEAFF | TGTGCCAGCAGTGACGGACAGTACCTCATGAACACTGAAGCTTTCTTT
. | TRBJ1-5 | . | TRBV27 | CASSLQGPYSNQPQHF | TGTGCCAGCAGCCTTCAGGGGCCATATAGCAATCAGCCCCAGCATTTT
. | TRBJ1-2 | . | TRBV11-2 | CASSSGFVGYGYTF | TGTGCCAGCAGCTCAGGGTTCGTAGGCTATGGCTACACCTTC
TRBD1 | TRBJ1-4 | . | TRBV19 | CASTTPGDRATATNEKLFF | TGTGCCAGTACCACCCCCGGGGACAGGGCGACTGCAACTAATGAAAAACTGTTTTTT
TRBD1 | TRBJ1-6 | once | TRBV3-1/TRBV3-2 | CASSQAGGDSPLHF | TGTGCCAGCAGCCAAGCAGGGGGCGACTCACCCCTCCACTTT
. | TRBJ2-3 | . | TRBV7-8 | CASSLAPYGADTTDTQYF | TGTGCCAGCAGCTTAGCCCCTTATGGGGCGGACACCACAGATACGCAGTATTTT
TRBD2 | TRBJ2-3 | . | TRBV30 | CASGTSGGGWDTQYF | TGTGCCTCCGGGACTAGCGGGGGCGGGTGGGATACGCAGTATTTT
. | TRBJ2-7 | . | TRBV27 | CASSLSYEQYF | TGTGCCAGCAGTCTTTCCTACGAGCAGTACTTC
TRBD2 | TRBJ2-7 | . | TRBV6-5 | CASRPSGGASGEQYF | TGTGCCAGCAGACCTAGCGGGGGGGCGTCGGGCGAGCAGTACTTC
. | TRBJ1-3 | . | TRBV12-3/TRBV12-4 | CASSPYSGNTIYF | TGTGCCAGCAGTCCTTACTCTGGAAACACCATATATTTT
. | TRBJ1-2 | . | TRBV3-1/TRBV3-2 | CASSQDLLFHGYTF | TGTGCCAGCAGCCAAGATCTTTTGTTTCATGGCTACACCTTC
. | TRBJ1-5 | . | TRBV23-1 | CASSQLRGRERPLINPQHF | TGCGCCAGCAGTCAACTACGAGGACGGGAAAGACCACTAATCAACCCCCAGCATTTT
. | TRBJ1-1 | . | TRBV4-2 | CASSQDWGGNEAFF | TGTGCCAGCAGCCAAGATTGGGGGGGGAATGAAGCTTTCTTT
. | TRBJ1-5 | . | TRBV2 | CASREVGQPQHF | TGTGCCAGTCGGGAGGTCGGGCAGCCCCAGCATTTT
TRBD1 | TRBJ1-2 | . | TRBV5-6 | CASSSPGQGPMGGYTF | TGTGCCAGCAGCTCACCGGGACAGGGACCGATGGGTGGCTACACCTTC
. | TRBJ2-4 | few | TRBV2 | CASSEGLVQNIQYF | TGTGCCAGCAGTGAAGGATTAGTCCAAAACATTCAGTACTTC
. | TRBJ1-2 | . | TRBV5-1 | CASSERTANYGYTF | TGCGCCAGCAGCGAGCGAACCGCTAACTATGGCTACACCTTC
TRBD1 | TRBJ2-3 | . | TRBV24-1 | CATSDRGQGTDTQYF | TGTGCCACCAGTGACCGGGGACAGGGCACAGATACGCAGTATTTT
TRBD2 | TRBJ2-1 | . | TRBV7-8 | CASSFSGGALVEQFF | TGTGCCAGCAGCTTTAGCGGGGGGGCCCTTGTTGAGCAGTTCTTC
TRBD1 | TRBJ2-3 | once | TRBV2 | CASSGQGLSTDTQYF | TGTGCCAGCAGTGGACAGGGATTAAGCACAGATACGCAGTATTTT
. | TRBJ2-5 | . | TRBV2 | CASRAGFGETQYF | TGTGCCAGCAGGGCTGGGTTCGGGGAGACCCAGTACTTC
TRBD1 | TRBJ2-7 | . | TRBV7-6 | CASSLGGTGAIPSSYEQYF | TGTGCCAGCAGCTTAGGAGGGACAGGGGCCATCCCGAGCTCCTACGAGCAGTACTTC
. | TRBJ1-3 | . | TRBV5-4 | CASSLQGFLSGNTIYF | TGTGCCAGCAGCTTACAGGGTTTCCTGTCAGGAAACACCATATATTTT
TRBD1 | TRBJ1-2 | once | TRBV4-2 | CASSQDPNRGLNGYTF | TGTGCCAGCAGCCAAGATCCGAACAGGGGGCTTAATGGCTACACCTTC
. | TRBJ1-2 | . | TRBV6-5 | CASSYGGQPYGYTF | TGTGCCAGCAGTTACGGGGGCCAACCGTATGGCTACACCTTC
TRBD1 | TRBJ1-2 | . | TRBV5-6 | CASSLAETGPYGYTF | TGTGCCAGCAGCTTGGCCGAGACAGGGCCCTATGGCTACACCTTC
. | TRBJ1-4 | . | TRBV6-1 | CASSEIRATNEKLFF | TGTGCCAGCAGTGAAATCCGCGCAACTAATGAAAAACTGTTTTTT
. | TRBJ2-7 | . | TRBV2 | CASGGGPYSREQYF | TGTGCCAGCGGAGGGGGCCCCTACTCCCGGGAGCAGTACTTC
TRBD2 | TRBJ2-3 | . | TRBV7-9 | CASSFAGVITTDTQYF | TGTGCCAGCAGCTTCGCGGGGGTGATCACCACAGATACGCAGTATTTT
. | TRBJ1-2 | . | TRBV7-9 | CASSLYTINYGYTF | TGTGCCAGCAGCTTATACACGATTAACTATGGCTACACCTTC
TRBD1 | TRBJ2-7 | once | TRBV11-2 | CASSLGTGFYEQYF | TGTGCCAGCAGCTTAGGGACAGGGTTCTACGAGCAGTACTTC
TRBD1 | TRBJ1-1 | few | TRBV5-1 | CASSLRTGLLNTEAFF | TGCGCCAGCAGCTTGAGGACAGGGCTCTTGAACACTGAAGCTTTCTTT
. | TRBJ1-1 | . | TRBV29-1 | CSSTGTNTEAFF | TGCAGCTCCACCGGGACAAACACTGAAGCTTTCTTT
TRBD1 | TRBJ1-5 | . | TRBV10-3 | CAIRARGDNQPQHF | TGTGCCATCAGAGCCAGGGGGGACAATCAGCCCCAGCATTTT
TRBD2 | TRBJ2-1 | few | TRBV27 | CASSFAGAYNEQFF | TGTGCCAGCAGTTTCGCGGGAGCATACAATGAGCAGTTCTTC
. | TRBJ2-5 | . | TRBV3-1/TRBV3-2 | CASSQDLGQGGETQYF | TGTGCCAGCAGCCAAGACTTAGGGCAGGGAGGAGAGACCCAGTACTTC
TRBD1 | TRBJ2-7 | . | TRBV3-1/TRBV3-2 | CASSQSRDSSYEQYF | TGTGCCAGCAGCCAATCCCGGGACAGTTCCTACGAGCAGTACTTC
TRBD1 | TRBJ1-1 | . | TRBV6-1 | CASSGTPGTGNTEAFF | TGTGCCAGCAGTGGGACCCCCGGGACAGGTAACACTGAAGCTTTCTTT